One and the same sample provided the 9 T cell receptor beta chains below, sequenced in a study of cytomegalovirus exposure and HLA in healthy donors. PCR used 60 Vbeta primers and 13 Jbeta primers. TCRdb's table, derived via immunoSEQ multiplex PCR, lists solely in-frame clones and lacks some. The table includes about 130,000 clones, around 77% detected once. Input material: PBMCs. All receptors derive from a male donor in good health and CMV-seropositive.

V and J are TRBV28 and TRBJ2-2; 11 bases fit TRBD1. The CDR3 is 17 residues long. Trimming at V came to 6 bases and at J to 7 bases, leaving 13 bases not matched to a gene. The germline CDR1 and CDR2 sequences are MDHEN and SYDVKM. Here the CDR3 reads CASRGTGTGGIVGELFF. In DNA, the CDR3 is TGTGCCAGCAGGGGGACCGGGACAGGGGGAATCGTCGGGGAGCTGTTTTTT.

This chain links TRBV7-2 with TRBJ2-5, with a tentative D call TRBD1 (6 bases). V lost 5 bases, J lost 1 base, and 11 bases lay in between. Germline CDR1 reads SGHTA; CDR2 reads FQGNSA. The CDR3 length is 14 residues. CDR3 nucleotides: TGTGCCAGCAGCGGGCAGGGGAGCCAAGAGACCCAGTACTTC. As protein: CASSGQGSQETQYF.

This sequence joins TRBV13 and TRBJ2-7; 10 nucleotides match TRBD1. V shed 4 bases and J 2 bases; nucleotides not matched to a gene: 5. Germline-derived CDR1 and CDR2 are PRHDT and FYEKMQ (reference sequence). The CDR3 loop spans 15 amino acids. CDR3 DNA sequence: TGTGCCAGCAGCTCCAGGGGGACAGGGGCCTACGAGCAGTACTTC. Protein product: CASSSRGTGAYEQYF.

The chain is built from TRBV7-9 and TRBJ2-7; tentative D call: TRBD2 (6 bases). The germline gives CDR1 SEHNR, CDR2 FQNEAQ (reference sequence). V shed 4 bases and J shed 3 bases, with 19 bases lying between them. CDR3 length equals 16 residues. CDR3 bases: TGTGCCAGCAGCTCACCTAGCGTAGGAGGGCTCTACGAGCAGTACTTC. Translation: CASSSPSVGGLYEQYF.

The chain recombines TRBV15 with TRBJ1-5; a possible D gene is TRBD1 (5 bases). Per germline, CDR1 LNHNV and CDR2 YYDKDF (reference sequence). This CDR3 contains 15 residues. V was clipped by 1 base and J by 9 bases, with 16 bases between them. As DNA, the CDR3 is TGTGCCACCAGCAGAGCGGGCTACTCCCAGGGGCCCCAGCATTTT. This translates into CATSRAGYSQGPQHF.

V is TRBV9 and J is TRBJ2-5; D perhaps matches TRBD2 (5 bases). Deletions cut 4 bases from V and 2 bases from J, with 9 bases between. The germline gives CDR1 SGDLS, CDR2 YYNGEE. CDR3 length: 13 amino acids. CDR3 region: CASSPRGQETQYF. CDR3 coding DNA: TGTGCCAGCAGCCCCCGGGGACAAGAGACCCAGTACTTC.

The chain combines TRBV5-8 with TRBJ2-7, with 7 nucleotides matching TRBD1. V shed 3 bases, J shed 0 bases, and the junction held 6 bases outside the gene matches. Looked up from germline, CDR1 is SGHTS and CDR2 is YDEGEE. This CDR3 has 15 residues. CDR3 amino acids: CASSSGQISSYEQYF. DNA for the CDR3: TGTGCCAGCAGCTCGGGACAGATTAGCTCCTACGAGCAGTACTTC.

V and J are TRBV4-2 and TRBJ1-3; 8 nucleotides line up with TRBD1. The CDR3 length is 16 residues. V was pared by 3 bases and J by 0 bases, with 4 bases of the junction left unmatched. Germline-derived CDR1 and CDR2 are LGHNA and YNFKEQ. The CDR3 bases are TGTGCCAGCAGCCACGACAGGGGATACTCTGGAAACACCATATATTTT. Translating it yields CASSHDRGYSGNTIYF.

This chain connects TRBV30 to TRBJ1-6, with a weak D call TRBD1 (6 bases). The germline V gene has CDR1 GTSNPN and CDR2 SVGIG (reference sequence). This CDR3 has 13 residues. Trimming took off 8 bases at V and 10 bases at J, with 18 bases between the two ends. CDR3 amino acids: CAGGGPLGSPLHF. The DNA of the CDR3 is TGTGCCGGGGGGGGCCCGTTAGGCTCACCCCTCCACTTT.